This TCR beta chain derives from a study of beta chain features in type 1 diabetes. General study results and limits: In all four CD4+ subsets, TCRB CDR3 length was significantly, moderately reduced in type 1 diabetes.

The entirety of the isolated RNA underwent reverse transcription, so expressed TCRB transcripts were sequenced. The data were produced by immunoSEQ multiplex PCR, yet TCRdb's version contains in-frame clones alone and is incomplete. The data hold under 300,000 clones, with around 22% observed a single time. Comments on this clone: The antigen is unknown.

V was pared by 3 bases and J by 6 bases, with 8 bases of the junction left unmatched. CDR3 length equals 16 residues. Germline lookup yields CDR1 KGHSH and CDR2 LQKENI. The receptor was derived from a woman in her twenties or thirties with type 1 diabetes. The chain has TRBV18 and TRBJ2-1; TRBD2 agrees at 10 bases. Material: naive CD4+ T cells from blood. The CDR3 reads CASSPPAGGPVNEQFF. The CDR3, as DNA: TGTGCCAGCTCACCCCCAGCGGGAGGGCCCGTCAATGAGCAGTTCTTC. The full variable domain, completed using reference TRBV18 and TRBJ2-1, is NAGVMQNPRHLVRRRGQEARLRCSPMKGHSHVYWYRQLPEEGLKFMVYLQKENIIDESGMPKERFSAEFPKEGPSILRIQQVVRGDSAAYFCASSPPAGGPVNEQFFGPGTRLTVL.